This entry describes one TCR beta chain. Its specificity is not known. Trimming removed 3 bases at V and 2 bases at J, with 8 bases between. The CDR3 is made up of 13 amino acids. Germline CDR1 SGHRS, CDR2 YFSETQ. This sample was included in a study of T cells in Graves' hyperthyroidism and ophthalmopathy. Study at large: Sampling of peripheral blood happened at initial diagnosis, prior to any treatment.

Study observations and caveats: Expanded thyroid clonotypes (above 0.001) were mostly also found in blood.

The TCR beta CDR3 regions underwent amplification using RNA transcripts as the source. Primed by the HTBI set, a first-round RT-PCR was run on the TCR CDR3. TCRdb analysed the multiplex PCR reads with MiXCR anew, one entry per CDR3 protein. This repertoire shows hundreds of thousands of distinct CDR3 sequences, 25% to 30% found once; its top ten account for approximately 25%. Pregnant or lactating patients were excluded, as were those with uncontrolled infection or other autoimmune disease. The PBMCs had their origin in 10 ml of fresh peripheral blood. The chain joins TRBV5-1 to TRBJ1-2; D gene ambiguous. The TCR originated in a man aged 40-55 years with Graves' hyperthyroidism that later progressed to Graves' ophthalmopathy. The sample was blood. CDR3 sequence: CASSSTENYGYTF. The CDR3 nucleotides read TGCGCCAGCAGCTCTACAGAGAACTATGGCTACACCTTC.